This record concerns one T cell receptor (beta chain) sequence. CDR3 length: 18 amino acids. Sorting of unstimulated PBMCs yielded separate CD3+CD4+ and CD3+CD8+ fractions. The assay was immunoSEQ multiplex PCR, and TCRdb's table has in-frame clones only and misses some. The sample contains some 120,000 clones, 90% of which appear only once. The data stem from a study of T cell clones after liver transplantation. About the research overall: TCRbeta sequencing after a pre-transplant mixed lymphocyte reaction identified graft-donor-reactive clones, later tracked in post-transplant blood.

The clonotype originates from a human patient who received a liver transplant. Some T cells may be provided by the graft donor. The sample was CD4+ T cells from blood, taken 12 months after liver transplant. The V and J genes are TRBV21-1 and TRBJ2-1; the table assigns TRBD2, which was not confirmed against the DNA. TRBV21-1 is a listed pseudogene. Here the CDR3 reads CASSKGRSSGNSYNEQFF. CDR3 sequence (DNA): TGTGCCAGCAGCAAAGGGAGGTCTAGCGGAAACTCCTACAATGAGCAGTTCTTC.